This entry lists 30 T cell receptor beta chains sequenced from one sample in a study of blood T cell repertoires in COVID-19. Using immunoSEQ multiplex PCR, the repertoire was profiled, and TCRdb retains in-frame clones only, with some absent. This table holds roughly 120,000 clones, around four fifths found once. The sequenced material came from peripheral blood. Source of these receptors: a woman aged 55-70 years with acute or convalescent COVID-19.

The CDR3 DNA follows: TGTGCCAGCAGTTCCAGTGCTCTTGGCGGCAACACTGAAGCTTTCTTT. This codes for CASSSSALGGNTEAFF. The gene calls are TRBV6-5 and TRBJ1-1; unclear D gene. CDR1 and CDR2 from the germline V gene are MNHEY and SVGAGI. The CDR3 covers 16 residues. V dropped 4 bases and J dropped 2 bases, with 17 bases sitting between them.

This clone was counted a few times. J is TRBJ2-3 and V is TRBV7-3; the D gene is possibly TRBD2 (5 bases). The V and J ends lost 5 bases and 0 bases respectively, with 9 bases between them. The CDR3 is 14 residues long. Germline V gives CDR1 SGHTA, CDR2 FQGTGA. This CDR3 is CASSRAASTDTQYF. CDR3 nucleotide sequence: TGTGCCAGCAGCCGAGCGGCTAGCACAGATACGCAGTATTTT.

This rearrangement joins TRBV18 to TRBJ1-2; the D is unclear. With 3 bases removed from V and 7 bases from J, the gap between germline ends came to 9 bases. Per germline, CDR1 KGHSH and CDR2 LQKENI. The CDR3 covers 12 residues. In nucleotides, the CDR3 is TGTGCCAGCTCACCGTCCGGGATTGGCTACACCTTC. Encoded protein: CASSPSGIGYTF.

The chain couples TRBV14 to TRBJ1-3; D remains ambiguous. Looked up from germline, CDR1 is SGHDN and CDR2 is FVKESK. V was trimmed by 1 base and J by 0 bases, leaving 4 bases between them. CDR3 length equals 14 residues. As DNA, the CDR3 is TGTGCCAGCAGCCAAGCTTCCTCTGGAAACACCATATATTTT. Translated, it gives CASSQASSGNTIYF.

Only one count was recorded for this clone. The chain has TRBV4-3 and TRBJ1-4; D is undetermined. The V gene's germline CDR1 is LGHNA and CDR2 YSLEER. V was cut by 1 base and J by 0 bases, with 9 bases left in between. The CDR3 consists of 16 residues. In DNA form, the CDR3 reads TGCGCCAGCAGCCAAGGGTGGGCCTCAACTAATGAAAAACTGTTTTTT. This codes for CASSQGWASTNEKLFF.

The rearrangement links TRBV28 to TRBJ2-2, with 10 bases that match TRBD2. After removal of 8 bases from V and 4 bases from J, the junction contained 7 bases not matched to a gene. CDR3 length equals 15 residues. Germline CDR1 reads MDHEN; CDR2 reads SYDVKM. The CDR3 region is CASLSGGATTGELFF. The CDR3 region has the DNA TGTGCCAGCCTAAGCGGGGGGGCGACCACCGGGGAGCTGTTTTTT.

This chain uses TRBV7-2 with TRBJ1-2, with D hard to call. Germline CDR1 and CDR2: SGHTA and FQGNSA. CDR3 length: 14 amino acids. Trimming removed 3 bases from V and 0 bases from J, with 8 bases in between. The CDR3 region is CASSFGLANYGYTF. DNA of the CDR3: TGTGCCAGCAGCTTTGGCCTTGCTAACTATGGCTACACCTTC.

This clone was picked up many times. The rearrangement links TRBV6-4 to TRBJ2-3; 9 bases align to TRBD2. V was clipped by 4 bases and J by 3 bases; unmatched bases: 2. This CDR3 is 14 amino acids long. The germline gives CDR1 MRHNA, CDR2 SNTAGT. CDR3 in DNA: TGTGCCAGCAGTGTCCTAGCGGGAACAGATACGCAGTATTTT. It translates to CASSVLAGTDTQYF.

The chain recombines TRBV7-9 with TRBJ1-1; no clear D gene. CDR3 size: 13 residues. V shed 3 bases and J shed 6 bases, with 11 bases lying between them. Germline V gene lookup returns CDR1 SEHNR and CDR2 FQNEAQ (reference sequence). CDR3 in amino acids: CASSFGQVSEAFF. The CDR3 DNA sequence: TGTGCCAGCAGCTTTGGGCAGGTCTCTGAAGCTTTCTTT.

The V and J genes are TRBV4-2 and TRBJ1-1; TRBD1 matches at 9 bases. Germline V gives CDR1 LGHNA, CDR2 YNFKEQ. The CDR3 runs to 15 residues. The trim removed 2 bases at V and 1 base at J, leaving 2 bases unmatched. The CDR3 DNA sequence: TGTGCCAGCAGCCAATTACAGGGGGCGAACACTGAAGCTTTCTTT. Its translation is CASSQLQGANTEAFF.

This sequence joins TRBV27 and TRBJ2-1; weak D call: TRBD2 (5 bases). Trimming took 7 bases from V and 7 from J, leaving 14 bases between them. From germline, CDR1 is MNHEY and CDR2 SMNVEV (reference sequence). This CDR3 has 13 residues. The CDR3 bases are TGTGCCAGCATCCTACTTAGCGAGAATGAGCAGTTCTTC. This codes for CASILLSENEQFF.

The chain uses TRBV6-6 and TRBJ1-1; the D is unclear. The CDR3 sequence is 13 residues long. The germline V gene has CDR1 MNHNY and CDR2 SVGAGI (reference sequence). The V and J ends lost 0 bases and 7 bases respectively, with 9 bases between them. The CDR3 protein is CASSYSKFGEAFF. The CDR3 DNA is TGTGCCAGCAGTTACTCGAAATTCGGTGAAGCTTTCTTT.

J is TRBJ2-1 and V is TRBV10-2; possible D gene TRBD1, 6 bases. The CDR3 has 15 residues. V was pared by 2 bases and J by 1 base, with 9 bases between. Germline V gene sequence: CDR1 WSHSY, CDR2 SAAADI. Written as DNA, the CDR3 is TGCGCCAGCAGTGAGACAGGGACATCCTACAATGAGCAGTTCTTC. This sequence encodes CASSETGTSYNEQFF.

The V and J genes are TRBV12-3 or TRBV12-4 and TRBJ2-7; possible D gene TRBD1, 6 bases. Trimming took off 1 base at V and 6 bases at J, with 10 bases between the two ends. CDR3 length equals 13 residues. CDR3 sequence reads: CASSLVRGTEQYF. The CDR3 nucleotides read TGTGCCAGCAGTTTAGTCAGGGGAACCGAGCAGTACTTC.

This clone appeared once. This chain uses TRBV2 with TRBJ1-1; D may be TRBD1 (6 bases). The CDR3 runs 14 residues. CDR1 is SNHLY and CDR2 is FYNNEI in the germline V gene. V lost 6 bases and J lost 7, with 18 bases in between. The CDR3 bases are TGTGCCAGCAGAGATAGGGGGGGGAACGGTGAAGCTTTCTTT. Translated: CASRDRGGNGEAFF.

The chain has TRBV7-9 and TRBJ1-2; D possibly corresponds to TRBD1 (6 bases). CDR1 SEHNR and CDR2 FQNEAQ come from the germline V gene (reference sequence). The CDR3 length is 14 residues. V was clipped by 6 bases and J by 5 bases, with 16 bases between them. The CDR3 protein is CASSHPGTQYGYTF. The CDR3 region has the DNA TGTGCCAGCAGTCACCCCGGGACACAGTATGGCTACACCTTC.

The chain links TRBV4-3 to TRBJ2-3, with 10 positions matching TRBD2. Losses at the gene ends were 1 base for V and 5 bases for J; bases not matched to a gene: 3. Germline V gene sequence: CDR1 LGHNA, CDR2 YSLEER. CDR3 length: 15 amino acids. CDR3 residues: CASSQGSSGRDTQYF. In nucleotides, the CDR3 is TGCGCCAGCAGCCAAGGGTCTAGCGGGAGAGATACGCAGTATTTT.

The chain uses TRBV4-3 and TRBJ1-1; D might be TRBD1 (6 bases). The CDR3 totals 14 residues. Germline-derived CDR1 and CDR2 are LGHNA and YSLEER. The V and J ends lost 0 bases and 4 bases respectively, with 9 bases between them. For the CDR3, the DNA is TGCGCCAGCAGCCAAGATGGGGGCGGCACTGAAGCTTTCTTT. This encodes CASSQDGGGTEAFF.

This chain links TRBV29-1 with TRBJ1-2; D gene uncertain. Trimming stripped 4 bases from V and 1 base from J, with 10 bases between. The germline V gene encodes CDR1 SQVTM and CDR2 ANQGSEA. The CDR3 is made up of 13 amino acids. This CDR3 is CSVGRENNYGYTF. For the CDR3, the DNA is TGCAGCGTTGGACGGGAAAATAACTATGGCTACACCTTC.

CDR3 amino acids: CASSYSMSGTYNEQFF. CDR3 in DNA: TGTGCCAGCAGTTACTCGATGAGCGGGACCTACAATGAGCAGTTCTTC. The rearrangement uses TRBV6-5 and TRBJ2-1, with 7 bases matching TRBD2. The CDR3 has 16 amino acids. V dropped 0 bases and J dropped 2; count of bases not matched to a gene: 4. Germline loops: CDR1 MNHEY, CDR2 SVGAGI.

The CDR3 region is CASSLPQINIQYF. As DNA, the CDR3 is TGTGCCAGCAGTTTACCGCAGATAAACATTCAGTACTTC. V and J are TRBV28 and TRBJ2-4; D not certain. The CDR3 has 13 residues. The germline gives CDR1 MDHEN, CDR2 SYDVKM. V lost 2 bases and J 6 bases, leaving 8 bases between the germline ends.

The chain has TRBV12-3 or TRBV12-4 and TRBJ2-3; TRBD2 is a possible D gene (5 bases). V was trimmed by 5 bases and J by 8 bases, leaving 14 bases between them. This CDR3 is built from 13 residues. The CDR3 region is CASSPSGSGTQYF. DNA for the CDR3: TGTGCCAGCAGTCCGTCGGGGTCGGGTACGCAGTATTTT.

The chain has TRBV5-6 and TRBJ1-2; D is uncertain. Germline V gene lookup returns CDR1 SGHDT and CDR2 YYEEEE. The CDR3 extends over 12 amino acids. V lost 5 bases and J 4 bases, leaving 9 bases between the germline ends. The CDR3 DNA is TGTGCCAGCAGAAACGGAGGCTATGGCTACACCTTC. Encoded protein: CASRNGGYGYTF. Full variable domain (rest looked up from reference TRBV5-6 and TRBJ1-2): DAGVTQSPTHLIKTRGQQVTLRCSPKSGHDTVSWYQQALGQGPQFIFQYYEEEERQRGNFPDRFSGHQFPNYSSELNVNALLLGDSALYLCASRNGGYGYTFGSGTRLTVV.

The rearrangement joins TRBV2 to TRBJ2-7, with D tentatively TRBD1 (6 bases). The CDR3 has 12 residues. Germline CDR1 SNHLY, CDR2 FYNNEI. Trimming shortened V by 6 bases and J by 3 bases, and 9 bases separated the two germline ends. CDR3 region: CASRLQGYEQYF. CDR3 sequence (DNA): TGTGCCAGCAGACTACAGGGCTACGAGCAGTACTTC.

The rearrangement links TRBV19 to TRBJ1-4; 7 bases match TRBD1. The germline V gene has CDR1 LNHDA and CDR2 SQIVND (reference sequence). Losses at the gene ends were 4 bases for V and 4 bases for J; bases not matched to a gene: 6. The CDR3 is 15 residues long. The CDR3 spells CASSTTGAYNEKLFF. CDR3 coding DNA: TGTGCCAGTAGTACTACAGGGGCTTATAATGAAAAACTGTTTTTT.

The chain links TRBV15 to TRBJ2-7; D is unclear. The germline gives CDR1 LNHNV, CDR2 YYDKDF (reference sequence). The germline V and J ends were trimmed by 3 bases and 3 bases, with 18 bases remaining between them. The CDR3 loop spans 16 amino acids. In nucleotides, the CDR3 is TGTGCCACCAGCAGCCAAAGACACCTTCTATACTACGAGCAGTACTTC. It encodes CATSSQRHLLYYEQYF.

This rearrangement joins TRBV19 to TRBJ1-4; D call uncertain. The ends were cut back, 5 bases at V and 0 bases at J, with 16 bases in the middle. This CDR3 has 17 residues. Germline lookup yields CDR1 LNHDA and CDR2 SQIVND (reference sequence). This CDR3 is CASSSRRSEATNEKLFF. The CDR3 DNA reads as TGTGCCAGTAGTTCCCGCCGTTCTGAGGCAACTAATGAAAAACTGTTTTTT. Using reference TRBV19 and TRBJ1-4 for the parts outside the CDR3, the full variable domain is DGGITQSPKYLFRKEGQNVTLSCEQNLNHDAMYWYRQDPGQGLRLIYYSQIVNDFQKGDIAEGYSVSREKKESFPLTVTSAQKNPTAFYLCASSSRRSEATNEKLFFGSGTQLSVL.

The chain combines TRBV30 with TRBJ1-5, with no clear D. Trimming left V 0 bases short and J 6 bases short, with 18 bases between. CDR1 is GTSNPN, CDR2 SVGIG, per germline (reference sequence). The CDR3 is 16 amino acids. The CDR3 region is CAWSVTSTPGAQPQHF. CDR3 nucleotides: TGTGCCTGGAGTGTAACGAGTACACCAGGCGCTCAGCCCCAGCATTTT.

In nucleotides, the CDR3 is TGTGCCAGCATTTGGAGACAGGTGGGGGGGGAGACCCAGTACTTC. Amino acid sequence: CASIWRQVGGETQYF. This chain links TRBV2 with TRBJ2-5; the D gene is possibly TRBD2 (7 bases). V was trimmed by 7 bases and J by 5 bases, leaving 20 bases between them. From germline, CDR1 is SNHLY and CDR2 FYNNEI. The CDR3 runs 15 residues.

As DNA, the CDR3 is TGTGCCAGCAGTTACTCTATGACAGGCTATAGCAATCAGCCCCAGCATTTT. The encoded protein is CASSYSMTGYSNQPQHF. This chain uses TRBV6-2 or TRBV6-3 with TRBJ1-5; TRBD1 is a possible D gene (6 bases). Per the germline V gene, CDR1 is MNHEY and CDR2 is SVGEGT. V was trimmed by 0 bases and J by 0 bases, leaving 12 bases between them. The length of the CDR3 is 17 residues.